The 27 T cell receptor delta chains presented below share a single source sample, sequenced in a study of gamma-delta chains in newborns, infants, children. TCRdb reapplied CATT to the reads. The data contain about 4,200 delta-chain clones, about 15% of them singletons. The specimen sequenced was blood. All receptors derive from a child who was a newborn, infant or young child, either healthy, febrile or measles-vaccinated (not recorded which).

This clone was counted between two and nine times. This DNA translates differently at residue 12 from the TCRdb protein, which is that of a much larger clone; a read error is likely, and the protein shown is the DNA's own translation. The genes are TRDV2 and TRDJ3; TRDD3 matches 8 bases. Per the germline V gene, CDR1 is GEAIGNYY and CDR2 is EKD. The CDR3 has 17 residues. CDR3 sequence: CACDTVLGAWDARQMFF. In nucleotides, the CDR3 is TGTGCCTGTGACACCGTACTGGGGGCCTGGGACGCCCGACAGATGTTTTTC.

By share of the sample, this clone is large. Other DNA sequences of this sample code for an identical CDR3. CDR3 in amino acids: CALGDPPGGPDKLIF. The DNA for the CDR3 is TGTGCTCTTGGGGATCCCCCTGGGGGTCCCGATAAACTCATCTTT. This chain uses TRDV1 with TRDJ1; 7 positions agree with TRDD3. The V segment lost 3 bases and the J segment 3 bases; nucleotides outside the gene matches: 7. This CDR3 spans 15 amino acids. The germline V gene encodes CDR1 TSWWSYY and CDR2 QGS.

This sequence joins TRDV1 and TRDJ1; TRDD3 matches 7 bases. The germline V gene encodes CDR1 TSWWSYY and CDR2 QGS. CDR3 length: 22 residues. Losses at the gene ends were 9 bases for V and 3 bases for J; bases not matched to a gene: 34. The CDR3 loop is CALGSNPSLWWGTPRTPDKLIF. DNA for the CDR3: TGTGCTCTAGGGTCAAATCCTTCTCTTTGGTGGGGGACCCCACGTACACCCGATAAACTCATCTTT.

A note on this clone: The protein TCRdb lists belongs to a much larger clone and differs from this DNA's translation at residue 5, which points to a read error; the protein shown is made from the DNA. The chain combines TRDV2 with TRDJ1; the match to TRDD3 covers 13 bases. Germline CDR1 is GEAIGNYY and CDR2 is EKD. The CDR3 length is 17 residues. V lost 3 bases to trimming and J lost 0 bases; unmatched junction nucleotides: 6. The CDR3 coding sequence is TGTGCCTGTGACGCCCTACTGGGGGATACGGACACCGATAAACTCATCTTT. It translates to CACDALLGDTDTDKLIF.

Note on this clone: A much larger clone sits a single nucleotide away, making a read error possible. The chain is built from TRDV1 and TRDJ1; TRDD3 matches at 8 bases. Assignment of the J gene here rests on matching the DNA to germline, because TCRdb gives none. CDR3 size: 26 residues. V gave up 0 bases and J gave up 2 bases; unmatched junction bases: 35. Germline values: CDR1 TSWWSYY, CDR2 QGS. The DNA for the CDR3 is TGTGCTCTTGGGGAACTTGGAGTTGAGGGGACACTCCTCCTCAAGTACGGGGGGATAGGGACCGATAAACTCATCTTT. Translating gives CALGELGVEGTLLLKYGGIGTDKLIF.

The table lists this clone with a few counts. The protein TCRdb gives is from a much larger clone and does not agree with this DNA's translation at residue 3, likely a read error; the protein shown here comes from the DNA. The V gene is TRDV2, the J gene TRDJ1, with 13 bases aligning to TRDD3. Germline assignment: CDR1 GEAIGNYY and CDR2 EKD. The CDR3 runs 18 residues. This CDR3 is CARDTLEFTGGYGDKLIF. CDR3 nucleotide sequence: TGTGCCCGTGACACCTTGGAATTTACTGGGGGATACGGCGATAAACTCATCTTT.

This clone was found a few times. This chain links TRDV2 with TRDJ1, with 12 positions matching TRDD3. Trimming at V came to 0 bases and at J to 1 base, leaving 8 bases not matched to a gene. CDR3 size: 18 residues. Germline loops: CDR1 GEAIGNYY, CDR2 EKD. The CDR3 DNA reads TGTGCCTGTGACACCGTCCTGGGGGATACGCGTGCCACCGATAAACTCATCTTT. Translation gives CACDTVLGDTRATDKLIF.

Turning to this clone: TCRdb records a much larger clone's protein for this DNA, with a difference at residue 10 that likely arises from a read error; the protein given is the translation of the DNA. This chain connects TRDV2 to TRDJ1, with D uncertain. The V and J ends lost 1 base and 3 bases respectively, with 20 bases between them. Per germline, CDR1 GEAIGNYY and CDR2 EKD. CDR3 length equals 17 residues. The DNA of the CDR3 is TGTGCCTGTGACACTGTTCCAAGTACTGAGGTTTCCGATAAACTCATCTTT. It encodes CACDTVPSTEVSDKLIF.

V usage is TRDV1 and J usage is TRDJ1, with 9 nucleotides matching TRDD3. The J gene was not available in TCRdb and was assigned here by matching the DNA to germline segments. The germline V gene encodes CDR1 TSWWSYY and CDR2 QGS. CDR3 length: 18 amino acids. J lost 5 bases, V lost 2 bases, and 15 bases had no gene match. The CDR3 is CALGECRNGGILGDKLIF. The CDR3 nucleotides are TGTGCTCTTGGGGAATGCCGGAACGGGGGGATACTAGGGGATAAACTCATCTTT.

A word on this clone: The TCRdb protein, from a much larger clone, departs from this DNA's translation at residue 6, likely by read error; the protein shown derives from the DNA. The chain links TRDV2 to TRDJ3; TRDD3 might be the D (6 bases). Germline V gene sequence: CDR1 GEAIGNYY, CDR2 EKD. Trimming left V 1 base short and J 4 bases short, with 19 bases between. The CDR3 is 19 residues long. CDR3 protein: CACDTMDGDAEWDTRQMFF. CDR3 DNA: TGTGCCTGTGACACGATGGATGGGGATGCCGAATGGGACACCCGACAGATGTTTTTC.

This clone has just one count. A much bigger clone sits one base away, suggesting this may be a read error. V and J are TRDV1 and TRDJ1, with 10 positions matching TRDD3. Since TCRdb gives no J gene, matching the DNA to germline was used here to assign it. This CDR3 is built from 24 residues. CDR1 is TSWWSYY, CDR2 QGS, per germline. CDR3 in amino acids: CAIGEPGLPGRGYWGIPYTDKLIF. The CDR3 DNA reads as TGTGCTATTGGGGAACCCGGCCTTCCTGGTAGGGGGTACTGGGGGATCCCCTACACCGATAAACTCATCTTT.

As to this clone: TCRdb pairs this DNA with a much larger clone's protein that differs at residue 7, likely a read error; the protein shown was translated from the DNA. The gene calls are TRDV1 and TRDJ1; 10 bases match TRDD3. The CDR3 length is 18 residues. Germline CDR1 and CDR2: TSWWSYY and QGS. V dropped 0 bases and J dropped 5; count of bases not matched to a gene: 12. Here the CDR3 reads CALGELALMGGYVDKLIF. CDR3 sequence (DNA): TGTGCTCTTGGGGAACTAGCCCTCATGGGGGGATACGTTGATAAACTCATCTTT.

This clone has only one observation. Since a much larger clone is just one base distant, this may be a read error. This sequence joins TRDV1 and TRDJ1, with D perhaps given as TRDD2 or TRDD3 (9 bases each). The J gene, missing from TCRdb, was assigned here through DNA to germline matching. CDR3 size: 23 residues. Germline V gene sequence: CDR1 TSWWSYY, CDR2 QGS. Trimming removed 1 base from V and 8 bases from J, with 41 bases in between. The CDR3 bases are TGTGCTCTTGGGGAACCATCCTTCCTACCCTTACTGGGGGAGACGCCTAACAGGACAAAACTCATCTTT. Its protein is CALGEPSFLPLLGETPNRTKLIF.

With regard to this clone: The protein recorded in TCRdb matches a much larger clone and deviates from this DNA's translation at residue 9, suggesting a read error; the protein here is obtained by translating the DNA. The rearrangement uses TRDV2 and TRDJ3; 8 bases fit TRDD3. Trimming removed 3 bases from V and 5 bases from J; junction bases left unmatched: 11. Germline assignment: CDR1 GEAIGNYY and CDR2 EKD. This CDR3 has 18 amino acids. CDR3 DNA: TGTGCCTGTGACCGGGTGGGGGATGCTGTCCGGGACACCCGACAGATGTTTTTC. It codes for CACDRVGDAVRDTRQMFF.

This clone has just a few counts. At one boundary the junction diverges from the germline segment, which might be a read error. The chain combines TRDV2 with TRDJ3, with 7 bases fitting TRDD3. TCRdb leaves out the J gene; it was filled in here by matching the DNA to germline. The CDR3 loop spans 20 amino acids. Germline CDR1 reads GEAIGNYY; CDR2 reads EKD. In DNA form, the CDR3 reads TGTGCCTGTGACACCGTATGCGGTGGGGGAGACTCCTGGGACACCCGAAAGATGTTTTTC. Amino acids: CACDTVCGGGDSWDTRKMFF.

This clone was found a few times. The TCRdb record carries a much larger clone's protein, which differs from this DNA's translation at residue 15; a read error is the likely cause, and the protein listed here is the DNA translation. The J gene is TRDJ3, the V gene TRDV2, with D possibly matching TRDD3 (5 bases). The CDR3 spans 17 residues. CDR1 and CDR2 (germline): GEAIGNYY, EKD. This CDR3 reads CACDTIGDTWDTRQTFF. The CDR3 DNA sequence: TGTGCCTGTGACACCATTGGGGACACCTGGGACACCCGACAGACGTTTTTC.

With regard to this clone: A read error may be the cause here, since a much bigger clone is one base away. The chain has TRDV2 and TRDJ1; a possible D gene is TRDD3 (6 bases). No J gene is reported in TCRdb; it was inferred here by comparing the DNA with germline. V was cut by 0 bases and J by 7 bases, with 26 bases left in between. The CDR3 extends over 18 amino acids. Per germline, CDR1 GEAIGNYY and CDR2 EKD. CDR3 nucleotide sequence: TGTGCCTGTGACACCGCGGAGGTGGGGGTCGCGAGGAGGGCTAAACTCATCTTT. Its protein product is CACDTAEVGVARRAKLIF.

A note on this clone: A much larger clonotype is one base distant, so this may be a read error. The chain couples TRDV1 to TRDJ1; TRDD3 aligns across 13 bases. The CDR3 contains 25 residues. Germline V gives CDR1 TSWWSYY, CDR2 QGS. The CDR3 reads CALGELSSFPYWGIRGALYTGKLIF. The CDR3 bases are TGTGCTCTTGGGGAACTCTCCTCCTTTCCGTACTGGGGGATACGCGGAGCGTTGTACACCGGTAAACTCATCTTT.

Concerning this clone itself: One base away lies a much larger clone, so this may be a sequencing read error. Other DNA variants within this sample encode the same CDR3. The chain uses TRDV1 and TRDJ1; a possible D gene is TRDD3 (6 bases). In germline, CDR1 is TSWWSYY, CDR2 QGS. CDR3 length equals 19 residues. The CDR3 loop is CALGGSFLPFGDYTDKLIF. CDR3 DNA: TGTGCCCTTGGGGGCTCCTTTCTTCCGTTCGGGGATTACACCGATAAACTCATCTTT.

The V gene is given as TRDV2, and no J gene call is available; TRDD3, the table's D call, was not compared with the DNA. Germline V lookup: CDR1 GEAIGNYY, CDR2 EKD. This CDR3 region has 18 residues. The CDR3: CACDTLGGTGGDTDKIIF. The DNA of the CDR3 is TGTGCCTGTGACACCTTAGGGGGTACTGGGGGAGACACCGATAAAATCATCTTT.

By sample share, this clone is medium-sized. This CDR3 is also generated by other DNA sequences in the sample. The rearrangement uses TRDV2 and TRDJ1, with 12 bases matching TRDD3. CDR1 and CDR2 from the germline V gene are GEAIGNYY and EKD. V lost 3 bases to trimming and J lost 8 bases; unmatched junction nucleotides: 12. The CDR3 runs 16 residues. Here the CDR3 reads CACDSVLGDTPQKLIF. The CDR3 DNA is TGTGCCTGTGACTCGGTACTGGGGGATACACCCCAAAAACTCATCTTT.

The V call is TRDV2, the J call TRDJ1, with D uncertain. This CDR3 has 14 amino acids. V dropped 3 bases and J dropped 2 bases, with 12 bases sitting between them. CDR1 is GEAIGNYY, CDR2 EKD, per germline. CDR3 in amino acids: CACDPMGDTDKLIF. The CDR3 nucleotides read TGTGCCTGTGACCCGATGGGAGATACCGATAAACTCATCTTT.

A few counts support this clone. This may come from a read error, since a much larger clone is one base off. Other DNA sequences within the sample encode an identical CDR3. V usage is TRDV2 and J usage is TRDJ3; 8 bases map to TRDD3. CDR1 and CDR2 (germline): GEAIGNYY, EKD. The CDR3 covers 20 residues. CDR3 protein: CACDTLLGVTGSWDTRQMFF. DNA for the CDR3: TGTGCCTGTGACACCCTACTGGGGGTGACCGGCTCCTGGGACACCCGGCAGATGTTTTTC.

The CDR3 loop is CACDTVDYGAGGEARRTDKLIF. CDR3 bases: TGTGCCTGTGACACCGTGGACTACGGCGCTGGGGGAGAGGCGAGAAGAACCGATAAACTCATCTTT. This chain uses TRDV2 with TRDJ1; 8 nucleotides agree with TRDD3. TCRdb does not report a J gene; here it was assigned by matching the DNA to germline references. The germline V gene encodes CDR1 GEAIGNYY and CDR2 EKD. Trimming cost V 0 bases and J 2 bases; bases outside gene matches: 25. The CDR3 spans 22 residues.

A word on this clone: A read error likely explains why the TCRdb protein, taken from a much larger clone, differs from this DNA's translation at residue 5; the protein shown is translated from the DNA. The same CDR3 arises from other DNA sequences in this sample as well. The rearrangement joins TRDV2 to TRDJ3, with 9 bases fitting TRDD3. Germline values: CDR1 GEAIGNYY, CDR2 EKD. This CDR3 spans 19 amino acids. The J segment lost 0 bases and the V segment lost 3 bases, leaving 8 bases of the junction unmatched. The chain's CDR3 is CACDAVLGDSSWDTRQMFF. Here the CDR3 DNA reads TGTGCCTGTGACGCCGTACTGGGGGACAGCTCCTGGGACACCCGACAGATGTTTTTC.

This clone was seen more than once but under ten times. A much more abundant neighbour one base away suggests this may be a read error. V usage is TRDV2 and J usage is TRDJ1; weak D call: TRDD3 (6 bases). Trimming shortened V by 3 bases and J by 0 bases, and 25 bases separated the two germline ends. Looked up from germline, CDR1 is GEAIGNYY and CDR2 is EKD. There are 19 residues in the CDR3. CDR3 amino acids: CACDAVPIVGGPNTDKLIF. In DNA, the CDR3 is TGTGCCTGTGACGCCGTCCCTATTGTGGGGGGCCCCAACACCGATAAACTCATCTTT.

As to this clone: The TCRdb protein comes from a much larger clone and disagrees with this DNA's translation at residue 4, likely due to a read error; the protein given here is derived from the DNA. The chain links TRDV2 to TRDJ2; 8 bases line up with TRDD3. The CDR3 loop spans 17 amino acids. Per germline, CDR1 GEAIGNYY and CDR2 EKD. With 5 bases clipped from V and 0 bases from J, the junction kept 10 bases outside the gene matches. The CDR3 is CACGTLLGAALTAQLFF. Written as DNA, the CDR3 is TGTGCCTGTGGCACGTTACTGGGGGCCGCTTTGACAGCACAACTCTTCTTT.